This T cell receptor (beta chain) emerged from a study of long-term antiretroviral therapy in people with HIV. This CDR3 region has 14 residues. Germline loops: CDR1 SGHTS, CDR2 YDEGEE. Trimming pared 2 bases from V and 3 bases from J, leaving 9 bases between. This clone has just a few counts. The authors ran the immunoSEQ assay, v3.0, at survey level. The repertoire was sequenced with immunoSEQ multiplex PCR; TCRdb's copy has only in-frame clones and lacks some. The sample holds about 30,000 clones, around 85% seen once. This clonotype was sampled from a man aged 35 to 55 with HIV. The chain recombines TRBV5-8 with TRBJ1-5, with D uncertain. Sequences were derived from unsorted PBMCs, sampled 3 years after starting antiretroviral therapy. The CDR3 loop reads CASSFGAPNQPQHF. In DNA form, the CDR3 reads TGTGCCAGCAGCTTCGGAGCCCCCAATCAGCCCCAGCATTTT.